This is a list of T cell receptor beta chains from one sample in a study of T cells in Graves' hyperthyroidism and ophthalmopathy. TCRdb itself ran the multiplex PCR reads through MiXCR, one entry per CDR3 protein. The table shows approximately 600,000 distinct CDR3 sequences, with about 15% occurring only once. Sequenced input: blood. The receptors were sampled from a woman in her 30s with Graves' hyperthyroidism that later progressed to Graves' ophthalmopathy. Both conserved end residues are part of each CDR3. A D gene is named only where the DNA matches it firmly. Rows give clone size only sometimes, using once, few, many, or a class for an expanded clone.

DNA,CDR3,V,J,D,size
TGTGCCAGCAGCCCGACCCTTACAGGGAGAGATACGCAGTATTTT,CASSPTLTGRDTQYF,TRBV28,TRBJ2-3,NA,many
TGCAGTGCTAGCCCACAGGAACTCTATAGCAATCAGCCCCAGCATTTT,CSASPQELYSNQPQHF,TRBV20-1,TRBJ1-5,NA,few
TGTGCCAGCTCACCGGGGACAGGCGGAGAATATGGCTACACCTTC,CASSPGTGGEYGYTF,TRBV18,TRBJ1-2,TRBD1,many
TGTGCCAGCAGCAAGGACCAGAACACCGGGGAGCTGTTTTTT,CASSKDQNTGELFF,TRBV9,TRBJ2-2,NA,NA
TGTGCCAGCAGCTTAGGGCGACCTAGCAGGTGGACAGATACGCAGTATTTT,CASSLGRPSRWTDTQYF,TRBV11-2,TRBJ2-3,NA,many
TGTGCCAGCAGCCAAGCCCCGGGACTAGCGGGAGAAGGAGAGCAGTTCTTC,CASSQAPGLAGEGEQFF,TRBV3-1,TRBJ2-1,TRBD2,few
TGTGCCAGCAGTGAGGCGGAAGGAAGCTATAGCAATCAGCCCCAGCATTTT,CASSEAEGSYSNQPQHF,TRBV6-1,TRBJ1-5,NA,many
TGTGCCAGCCATGGACAGGGTAACACTGAAGCTTTCTTT,CASHGQGNTEAFF,TRBV2,TRBJ1-1,TRBD1,many
TGTGCCAGCAGCTTAGTGGGGACACCTGTTGGGTCTGGAAACACCATATATTTT,CASSLVGTPVGSGNTIYF,TRBV7-2,TRBJ1-3,NA,few
TGTGCCACCAGTGACTCAACACGGACGCTTTCCTACAATGAGCAGTTCTTC,CATSDSTRTLSYNEQFF,TRBV24-1,TRBJ2-1,NA,NA
TGTGCCAGCAGCCTGGCAAGTGCCTTGAACACTGAAGCTTTCTTT,CASSLASALNTEAFF,TRBV7-2,TRBJ1-1,NA,NA
TGTGCCTGGAGTCCCCAGGGTGAAGCTTTCTTT,CAWSPQGEAFF,TRBV30,TRBJ1-1,NA,many
TGTGCCAGCAGTTTTGTGCCCTCCGCGTACAATGAGCAGTTCTTC,CASSFVPSAYNEQFF,TRBV27,TRBJ2-1,NA,many
TGTGCCAGCAGCGTAGCTCCAGGGCTCTCCTACGAGCAGTACTTC,CASSVAPGLSYEQYF,TRBV9,TRBJ2-7,NA,NA
TGCAGTGCTAGAGTGGTCAATGGGGAAAAACTGTTTTTT,CSARVVNGEKLFF,TRBV20-1,TRBJ1-4,NA,few